These 6 T cell receptor beta chains were sequenced from one sample in a study of technical replicates of blood from a handful of donors. This table comes from immunoSEQ multiplex PCR, and its TCRdb copy is limited to in-frame clones, with some not included. Counted here are under 75,000 clones, approximately 96% occurring once; the ten biggest clones make up 0.39%. The sample consisted of T cells isolated from PBMCs. The receptors were gathered from a human donor in good health.

V usage is TRBV11-3 and J usage is TRBJ2-2; 7 nucleotides agree with TRBD2. From germline, CDR1 is SGHNT and CDR2 YENEEA. The junction had 0 bases not matched to a gene; V was cut back by 1 base and J by 1 base. The CDR3 is made up of 15 amino acids. This CDR3 is CASSLASGNTGELFF. The CDR3 DNA reads TGTGCCAGCAGCTTAGCTAGCGGGAACACCGGGGAGCTGTTTTTT.

The rearrangement uses TRBV7-2 and TRBJ1-5, with 8 bases matching TRBD1. The CDR3 has 17 residues. CDR1 and CDR2 from the germline V gene are SGHTA and FQGNSA. The V segment lost 5 bases and the J segment 5 bases; nucleotides outside the gene matches: 14. Here the CDR3 reads CASSPVGTGLLYQPQHF. CDR3 sequence (DNA): TGTGCCAGCAGCCCTGTGGGGACAGGACTCTTGTATCAGCCCCAGCATTTT.

The CDR3 is CASSLGPGTGAGGYTF. In nucleotides, the CDR3 is TGTGCCAGCAGCTTGGGGCCCGGGACAGGAGCGGGTGGCTACACCTTC. The chain uses TRBV5-6 and TRBJ1-2; the match to TRBD1 covers 8 bases. The trim removed 0 bases at V and 7 bases at J, leaving 11 bases unmatched. Per the germline V gene, CDR1 is SGHDT and CDR2 is YYEEEE. The CDR3 sequence is 16 residues long.

The chain employs TRBV19 and TRBJ1-2; D is undetermined. The V gene's germline CDR1 is LNHDA and CDR2 SQIVND (reference sequence). Trimming took 3 bases from V and 3 from J, leaving 11 bases between them. This CDR3 is 14 amino acids long. The CDR3 nucleotides are TGTGCCAGTAGTATCGGCAGTCAGGACTATGGCTACACCTTC. Translation gives CASSIGSQDYGYTF.

This clone appeared a single time. V gene TRBV6-1 combines with J gene TRBJ1-3; D perhaps matches TRBD1 (6 bases). V was pared by 11 bases and J by 2 bases, with 13 bases between. The germline CDR1 and CDR2 sequences are MNHNS and SASEGT. This CDR3 has 13 amino acids. This chain's CDR3 is CAGRQATGNTIYF. CDR3 in DNA: TGTGCCGGGCGACAGGCTACTGGAAACACCATATATTTT.

The V and J genes are TRBV30 and TRBJ1-4, with 11 positions matching TRBD1. Losses at the gene ends were 3 bases for V and 9 bases for J; bases not matched to a gene: 0. This CDR3 spans 12 amino acids. Germline V gene data show CDR1 as GTSNPN and CDR2 as SVGIG (reference sequence). The CDR3 nucleotides are TGTGCCTGGAGGGACAGGGGGCAAAAACTGTTTTTT. It translates to CAWRDRGQKLFF.